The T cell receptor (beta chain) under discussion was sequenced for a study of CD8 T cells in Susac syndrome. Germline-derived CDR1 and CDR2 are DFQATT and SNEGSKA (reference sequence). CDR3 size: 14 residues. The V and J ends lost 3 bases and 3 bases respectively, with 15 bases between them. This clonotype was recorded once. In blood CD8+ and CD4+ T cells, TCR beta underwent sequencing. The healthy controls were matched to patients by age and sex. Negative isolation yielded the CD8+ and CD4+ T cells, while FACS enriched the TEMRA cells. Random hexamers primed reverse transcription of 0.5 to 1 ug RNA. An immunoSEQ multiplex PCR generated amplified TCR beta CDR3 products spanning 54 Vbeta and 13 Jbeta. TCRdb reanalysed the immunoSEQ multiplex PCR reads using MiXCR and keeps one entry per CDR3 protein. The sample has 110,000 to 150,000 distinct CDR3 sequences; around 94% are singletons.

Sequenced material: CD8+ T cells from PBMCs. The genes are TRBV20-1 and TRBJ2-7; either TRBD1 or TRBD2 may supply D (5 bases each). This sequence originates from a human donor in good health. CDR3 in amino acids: CSASYEVGGYEQYF. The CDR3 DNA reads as TGCAGTGCTAGTTACGAAGTTGGGGGCTACGAGCAGTACTTC.